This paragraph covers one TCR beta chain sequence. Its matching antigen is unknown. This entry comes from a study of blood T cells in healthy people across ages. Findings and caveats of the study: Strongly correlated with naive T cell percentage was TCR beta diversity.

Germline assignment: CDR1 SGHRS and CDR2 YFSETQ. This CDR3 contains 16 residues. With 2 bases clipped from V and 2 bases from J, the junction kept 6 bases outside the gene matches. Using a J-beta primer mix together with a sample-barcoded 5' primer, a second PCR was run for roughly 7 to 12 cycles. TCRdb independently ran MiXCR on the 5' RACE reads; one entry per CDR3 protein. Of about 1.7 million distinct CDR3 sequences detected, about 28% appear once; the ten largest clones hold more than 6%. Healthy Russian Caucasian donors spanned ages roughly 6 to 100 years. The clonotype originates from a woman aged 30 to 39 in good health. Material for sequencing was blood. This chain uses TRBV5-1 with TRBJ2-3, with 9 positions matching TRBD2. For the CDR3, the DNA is TGCGCCAGCAGCTTAATAGCGGGGGTTATCACAGATACGCAGTATTTT. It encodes CASSLIAGVITDTQYF.